The 11 T cell receptor beta chains listed next were all sequenced from one sample in a study of blood T cell repertoires in COVID-19. Clones were read by immunoSEQ multiplex PCR, and TCRdb kept only the in-frame ones, dropping some. The data show about 220,000 clones, with 82% seen just once and over 4% held by the top ten. The source material was peripheral blood. The receptors derive from a woman between 65 and 79 years old with COVID-19, enrolled during active disease.

V usage is TRBV3-1 (or the pseudogene TRBV3-2) and J usage is TRBJ2-2; D unclear. CDR3 length: 19 amino acids. The germline V and J ends were trimmed by 1 base and 0 bases, with 18 bases remaining between them. Germline V CDR1 and CDR2: LGHDT, YNNKEL (reference sequence). The CDR3 spells CASSQGVVGSAPNTGELFF. CDR3 DNA: TGTGCCAGCAGCCAAGGGGTAGTCGGGTCAGCCCCGAACACCGGGGAGCTGTTTTTT.

The genes are TRBV5-1 and TRBJ2-5, with D perhaps TRBD2 (6 bases). V was cut by 0 bases and J by 6 bases, with 15 bases left in between. Germline V gene sequence: CDR1 SGHRS, CDR2 YFSETQ. The CDR3 runs 15 residues. Here the CDR3 reads CASSLGDSGVKTQYF. For the CDR3, the DNA is TGCGCCAGCAGCTTGGGGGATAGCGGTGTGAAGACCCAGTACTTC.

V and J are TRBV24-1 and TRBJ2-1; D ambiguous. V shed 2 bases and J shed 2 bases, with 9 bases lying between them. The germline CDR1 and CDR2 sequences are KGHDR and SFDVKD. This CDR3 is 15 amino acids long. DNA for the CDR3: TGTGCCACCAGTGATTACCTTTCTACCTACAATGAGCAGTTCTTC. Translated: CATSDYLSTYNEQFF.

The chain combines TRBV9 with TRBJ1-3; D might be TRBD1 (5 bases). CDR3 length equals 15 residues. Trimming pared 0 bases from V and 0 bases from J, leaving 7 bases between. Per germline, CDR1 SGDLS and CDR2 YYNGEE. This CDR3 is CASSVADSSGNTIYF. The DNA for the CDR3 is TGTGCCAGCAGCGTAGCTGACAGCTCTGGAAACACCATATATTTT.

This sequence joins TRBV6-2 or TRBV6-3 and TRBJ2-3; possible D gene TRBD2, 6 bases. Germline V lookup: CDR1 MNHEY, CDR2 SVGEGT. V lost 0 bases to trimming and J lost 8 bases, with 12 bases between them. This CDR3 spans 14 amino acids. The CDR3 here is CASSYSFHGSTQYF. CDR3 DNA: TGTGCCAGCAGTTACTCTTTCCACGGGAGTACGCAGTATTTT.

V and J are TRBV19 and TRBJ1-1; 8 positions agree with TRBD1. The V gene end was trimmed by 5 bases and the J gene end by 5 bases; junction bases not matched to a gene: 10. Germline V CDR1 and CDR2: LNHDA, SQIVND (reference sequence). The CDR3 loop spans 15 amino acids. The CDR3 is CASSSGIRGPTEAFF. CDR3 DNA sequence: TGTGCCAGTAGTTCAGGGATCAGGGGGCCTACTGAAGCTTTCTTT.

The V and J genes are TRBV19 and TRBJ1-5; 7 bases are a match to TRBD1. CDR3 length equals 16 residues. Germline lookup yields CDR1 LNHDA and CDR2 SQIVND (reference sequence). The J segment lost 4 bases and the V segment lost 1 base, leaving 7 bases of the junction unmatched. The CDR3 reads CASSIGPGTANQPQHF. The DNA for the CDR3 is TGTGCCAGTAGTATAGGACCGGGGACAGCGAATCAGCCCCAGCATTTT.

The count of this clone is one. The rearrangement links TRBV5-8 to TRBJ2-1; D perhaps matches TRBD1 (5 bases). The CDR3 runs to 14 residues. Germline lookup yields CDR1 SGHTS and CDR2 YDEGEE. Between the trimmed V and J ends, which lost 6 bases and 0 bases, there was a span of 10 bases. CDR3 residues: CASTQGLSYNEQFF. CDR3 nucleotide sequence: TGTGCCAGCACCCAGGGCCTCTCCTACAATGAGCAGTTCTTC.

The sample holds one count of this clone. The V and J genes are TRBV7-2 and TRBJ1-1; D is undetermined. Germline assignment: CDR1 SGHTA and CDR2 FQGNSA. V was clipped by 3 bases and J by 3 bases, with 14 bases between them. This CDR3 spans 15 amino acids. The CDR3 reads CASSFTQIPDTEAFF. The CDR3 DNA reads TGTGCCAGCAGCTTCACACAGATTCCGGACACTGAAGCTTTCTTT.

This clone occurred once. The CDR3 bases are TGTGCCAGCTCACCACGTTTGATAGAGGTGAACACTGAAGCTTTCTTT. It codes for CASSPRLIEVNTEAFF. The chain employs TRBV18 and TRBJ1-1, with D unclear. The CDR3 spans 16 residues. Germline V lookup: CDR1 KGHSH, CDR2 LQKENI. Trimming took 1 base from V and 0 from J, leaving 12 bases between them.

The chain is built from TRBV7-2 and TRBJ2-3; tentatively, D is TRBD2 (7 bases). V lost 4 bases, J lost 4 bases, and 15 bases lay in between. The CDR3 runs to 15 residues. In germline, CDR1 is SGHTA, CDR2 FQGNSA. CDR3 region: CASSSVGGRPDTQYF. DNA of the CDR3: TGTGCCAGCAGCTCCGTGGGGGGGCGTCCAGATACGCAGTATTTT.